These 14 T cell receptor beta chains originate from one sample sequenced in a study of T cell changes during pregnancy in multiple sclerosis. Assay: immunoSEQ multiplex PCR; the TCRdb copy retains only in-frame clones and omits some. The sample holds around 50,000 clones, approximately 87% seen once. The sample consisted of peripheral blood from another person, used as feeder cells. The receptors derive from a human donor whose cells served as feeder cells for cultures in a pregnancy study.

Notes on this clone: Other DNA sequences within the sample encode an identical CDR3. The CDR3 protein is CASSFSGGSYEQYF. In nucleotides, the CDR3 is TGCGCCAGCAGCTTTAGCGGGGGGAGCTACGAGCAGTACTTC. The rearrangement uses TRBV5-1 and TRBJ2-7; 10 bases align to TRBD2. This CDR3 is 14 amino acids long. Germline V gene lookup returns CDR1 SGHRS and CDR2 YFSETQ. J lost 3 bases, V lost 2 bases, and 2 bases had no gene match.

This chain links TRBV11-2 with TRBJ2-5; tentatively, D is TRBD2 (7 bases). This CDR3 contains 15 residues. The V end lost 0 bases, the J end lost 5 bases, and 13 bases lay between the germline ends. Germline V gives CDR1 SGHAT, CDR2 FQNNGV. For the CDR3, the DNA is TGTGCCAGCAGCTTAGATGGTTCGGGGGGCGAGACCCAGTACTTC. This encodes CASSLDGSGGETQYF.

The chain combines TRBV23-1 with TRBJ2-7, with D possibly TRBD2 on 6 matching bases. TRBV23-1 is placed among ORFs of uncertain function. The CDR3 sequence is 10 residues long. V lost 8 bases and J 7 bases, leaving 9 bases between the germline ends. Written as DNA, the CDR3 is TGCGCCAGCTGCCGGGGGGAGCAGTACTTC. It yields the protein CASCRGEQYF.

The gene calls are TRBV19 and TRBJ2-2, with 8 nucleotides matching TRBD1. With V trimmed by 7 bases and J by 3 bases, 4 bases remained unmatched. CDR3 length: 14 amino acids. Germline loops: CDR1 LNHDA, CDR2 SQIVND (reference sequence). The CDR3 nucleotides read TGTGCCAGTAACATACAGGGGGACACCGGGGAGCTGTTTTTT. This translates into CASNIQGDTGELFF.

Turning to this clone: Relative to the germline gene, one junction end is altered; a read error may explain this. The CDR3 bases are TGCAGCGTTGAAGGAGCCGACGAGGTGGCTATCTTT. Translated: CSVEGADEVAIF. The chain couples TRBV29-1 to TRBJ1-1; the D is unclear. The CDR3 is made up of 12 amino acids. Germline V gene sequence: CDR1 SQVTM, CDR2 ANQGSEA.

This rearrangement joins TRBV12-5 to TRBJ1-2, with TRBD1 identical over 11 bases. V trimming: 4 bases; J trimming: 7 bases; junction bases outside the gene matches: 2. The CDR3 contains 13 residues. Looked up from germline, CDR1 is LGHNT and CDR2 is FRNRAP. In nucleotides, the CDR3 is TGTGCTAGTGGTTCCGGACAGGGGGCTGGCTACACCTTC. Protein product: CASGSGQGAGYTF.

The rearrangement links TRBV5-1 to TRBJ1-6, with D unclear. The CDR3 has 15 residues. Germline CDR1 reads SGHRS; CDR2 reads YFSETQ. Between the trimmed V and J ends, which lost 4 bases and 7 bases, there was a span of 15 bases. CDR3 residues: CASSRTAFTNSPLHF. The CDR3 nucleotides are TGCGCCAGCAGCCGTACAGCCTTCACCAATTCACCCCTCCACTTT.

A remark on this clone: The same CDR3 arises from other DNA sequences in this sample as well. The V gene is TRBV2, the J gene TRBJ2-7; the D gene could be TRBD1 or TRBD2 (6 bases each). V dropped 3 bases and J dropped 1 base, with 10 bases sitting between them. The CDR3 has 14 residues. Germline CDR1 SNHLY, CDR2 FYNNEI. The CDR3 DNA is TGTGCCAGCAGTGACGGGGGCTTGTCCTACGAGCAGTACTTC. Its protein product is CASSDGGLSYEQYF.

This clone appeared a single time. V and J are TRBV7-9 and TRBJ1-5, with a weak D call TRBD1 (5 bases). Trimming stripped 4 bases from V and 5 bases from J, with 9 bases between. The CDR3 sequence is 13 residues long. Germline CDR1 SEHNR, CDR2 FQNEAQ (reference sequence). The CDR3 loop is CASSSQGDQPQHF. DNA for the CDR3: TGTGCCAGCAGCTCGCAGGGTGATCAGCCCCAGCATTTT.

This chain links TRBV27 with TRBJ1-3; D is unresolved. The CDR3 consists of 17 residues. V was pared by 6 bases and J by 0 bases, with 18 bases between. The germline CDR1 and CDR2 sequences are MNHEY and SMNVEV (reference sequence). The CDR3 protein is CASSPAFSLSSGNTIYF. The CDR3 nucleotides read TGTGCCAGCAGCCCTGCATTCAGCCTGAGCTCTGGAAACACCATATATTTT.

The chain carries TRBV2 and TRBJ1-4, with D possibly TRBD1 on 5 matching bases. Trimming shortened V by 0 bases and J by 4 bases, and 9 bases separated the two germline ends. CDR1 and CDR2 (germline): SNHLY, FYNNEI. This CDR3 comprises 15 residues. Here the CDR3 reads CASSEAGRINEKLFF. As DNA, the CDR3 is TGTGCCAGCAGTGAAGCGGGACGGATTAATGAAAAACTGTTTTTT. Together with reference TRBV2 and TRBJ1-4, the CDR3 gives the full variable domain: EPEVTQTPSHQVTQMGQEVILRCVPISNHLYFYWYRQILGQKVEFLVSFYNNEISEKSEIFDDQFSVERPDGSNFTLKIRSTKLEDSAMYFCASSEAGRINEKLFFGSGTQLSVL.

The rearrangement links TRBV29-1 to TRBJ2-7; 7 nucleotides match TRBD1. V was pared by 6 bases and J by 2 bases, with 7 bases of the junction left unmatched. Per the germline V gene, CDR1 is SQVTM and CDR2 is ANQGSEA. The CDR3 has 13 residues. The CDR3 DNA reads TGCAGCGTGGTGGGACAGTTTACCTACGAGCAGTACTTC. It encodes CSVVGQFTYEQYF.

The chain joins TRBV5-1 to TRBJ1-2; D may be TRBD1 (5 bases). This CDR3 is built from 12 residues. V was clipped by 3 bases and J by 6 bases, with 9 bases between them. Germline V gives CDR1 SGHRS, CDR2 YFSETQ. The CDR3 coding sequence is TGCGCCAGCAGCTCCAGGGACGATGGCTACACCTTC. Translated: CASSSRDDGYTF.

The chain uses TRBV7-2 and TRBJ2-5, with D perhaps TRBD1 or TRBD2 (5 bases each). This CDR3 spans 16 amino acids. In germline, CDR1 is SGHTA, CDR2 FQGNSA. Trimming cost V 8 bases and J 2 bases, with 21 bases left between them. As DNA, the CDR3 is TGTGCCAGCCTAAACCGCCCAGGGAGCGGACAAGAGACCCAGTACTTC. Its protein product is CASLNRPGSGQETQYF.